A single TCR beta chain is shown here with its context. Its binding antigen is unknown. No base qualities exist here, and no much larger clone lies one base off it. Reading from cysteine to phenylalanine, the CDR3 counts 14 amino acids. Only CDR3 DNA remains: 42 bases, in frame from the first base. CDR1 and CDR2 are drawn from the germline V gene (reference sequence): SGHKS, YYEKEE. Clipping removes 4 bases from V and 2 bases from J, with 3 as the unmatched junction base count. This sample was included in a study of OX40 agonist ivuxolimab in advanced cancers. Context from the whole study: The costimulatory receptor OX40 (CD134) was targeted by ivuxolimab, a fully human IgG2 agonistic monoclonal antibody. Intravenous ivuxolimab was administered to patients every 2 weeks at six dose levels: 0.01, 0.1, 0.3, 1.5, 3 and 10 mg/kg. Of the roughly 54 patients in dose escalation, some 20 had hepatocellular carcinoma, some 15 had melanoma, 9 had renal cell carcinoma and 9 had head and neck cancer. In the dose-escalation cohort, 75% to 85% of patients were male, and the mean age was 60 years with a range of 23 to 79. Prior anti-PD-1, anti-PD-L1 or anti-CTLA-4 therapy was permitted, and checkpoint inhibitors had been received by roughly 40% of dose-escalation patients. Partial responses were achieved by three dose-escalation patients, of whom one had hepatocellular carcinoma and two had cutaneous melanoma. The purpose of peripheral TCRbeta sequencing was to test whether ivuxolimab changed TCR sequence diversity and led to clonal T-cell expansion. The paper covers the monotherapy dose-escalation part of the phase I ivuxolimab trial, which included N ≈ 50 patients. General conclusions and limits of the study: Low levels of normalized T-cell clonal expansion were also shown by some nonresponding patients. On average, CD8+ T cells showed more expanded clones than CD4+ T cells after ivuxolimab. In the 0.1-3.0 mg/kg groups, partial responders were among the patients with the lowest normalized peripheral clonal expansion, particularly in CD8+ T cells. At doses from 0.1 to 3.0 mg/kg, clonal expansion was seen in both CD4+ and CD8+ blood T cells between baseline and week 6. The antigen specificity of the clonally expanded peripheral T cells was not determined.

Patients with autoimmune disease history or receiving systemic immunosuppression were excluded from the trial. Peripheral blood for TCR sequencing was collected from all dose cohorts at baseline, on cycle 4 day 1, and on cycle 7 day 1. Samples came from an open-label, multicenter, first-in-human phase I dose-escalation trial of ivuxolimab. Adults with locally advanced or metastatic melanoma, renal cell carcinoma, hepatocellular carcinoma or head and neck squamous cell carcinoma were enrolled in the trial. CD4+ and CD8+ T cells were sorted separately from peripheral blood before TCR sequencing. To sequence the TCRbeta CDR3 region, genomic DNA was isolated from the sorted cells. TCRbeta CDR3 regions were sequenced using the immunoSEQ Assay. Imported from immuneACCESS, the table was reduced by TCRdb to in-frame sequences with V and J called. These copies leave out some clones; in studies compared against another copy, an unresolved V gene accounts for under half, and the cause of the remainder is not known. This sample is represented by more than 20,000 clones; roughly 77% of them were singletons. Around 31% of the sample belongs to the ten largest clones.

The V and J segments used are TRBV5-5 and TRBJ2-7, and TRBD1 matches 10 of the central bases. The TCR sequence derives from an adult with an advanced solid tumor such as melanoma, head and neck, liver or kidney cancer. The sample here was CD4+ or CD8+ T cells sorted from blood, taken in a trial of the OX40 agonist ivuxolimab. The CDR3 in this case is CASSGGQGAYEQYF. The DNA is as follows: TGTGCCAGCAGCGGAGGACAGGGGGCCTACGAGCAGTACTTC.